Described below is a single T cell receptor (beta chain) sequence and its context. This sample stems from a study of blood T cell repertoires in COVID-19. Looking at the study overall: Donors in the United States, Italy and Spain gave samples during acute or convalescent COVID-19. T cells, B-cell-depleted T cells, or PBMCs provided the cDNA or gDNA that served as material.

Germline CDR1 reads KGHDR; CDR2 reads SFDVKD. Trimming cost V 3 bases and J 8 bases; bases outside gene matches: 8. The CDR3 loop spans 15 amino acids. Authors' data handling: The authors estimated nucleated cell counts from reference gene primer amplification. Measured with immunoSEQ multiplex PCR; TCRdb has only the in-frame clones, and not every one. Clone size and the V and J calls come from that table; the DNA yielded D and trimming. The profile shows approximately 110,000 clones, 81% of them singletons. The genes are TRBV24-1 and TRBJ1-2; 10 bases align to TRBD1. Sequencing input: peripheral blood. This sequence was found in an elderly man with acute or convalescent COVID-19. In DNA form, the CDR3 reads TGTGCCACCAGTGATGATGGGACAGGGGTACCCGGCTACACCTTC. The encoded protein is CATSDDGTGVPGYTF.